Here is one TCR beta chain with its context. Its target is unknown. This specimen belongs to a study of cytomegalovirus exposure and HLA in healthy donors. Study-wide findings and caveats: A reported reduction in N-insertions relative to the roughly 710-donor mean was seen in an Asian-associated ancestry cluster in a later analysis.

The germline V gene encodes CDR1 MNHNS and CDR2 SASEGT. Trimming left V 2 bases short and J 7 bases short, with 11 bases between. CDR3 size: 14 residues. Sampled while nominally healthy, donors likely had unrecorded immune exposures. This PCR relied on a set of 60 Vbeta primers and 13 Jbeta primers. Libraries were prepared by immunoSEQ multiplex PCR; TCRdb keeps only in-frame clonotypes and omits some of them. The table lists 95,000 to 150,000 clones, 50% to 75% of them singletons. The sample comprised PBMCs. The sequence came from a woman between 35 and 50 years old in good health and CMV-seropositive. The chain uses TRBV6-1 and TRBJ1-4; D is perhaps TRBD1 (5 bases). CDR3 bases: TGTGCCAGCAGTGAACGGGGGGTACGTGAAAAACTGTTTTTT. It encodes CASSERGVREKLFF.